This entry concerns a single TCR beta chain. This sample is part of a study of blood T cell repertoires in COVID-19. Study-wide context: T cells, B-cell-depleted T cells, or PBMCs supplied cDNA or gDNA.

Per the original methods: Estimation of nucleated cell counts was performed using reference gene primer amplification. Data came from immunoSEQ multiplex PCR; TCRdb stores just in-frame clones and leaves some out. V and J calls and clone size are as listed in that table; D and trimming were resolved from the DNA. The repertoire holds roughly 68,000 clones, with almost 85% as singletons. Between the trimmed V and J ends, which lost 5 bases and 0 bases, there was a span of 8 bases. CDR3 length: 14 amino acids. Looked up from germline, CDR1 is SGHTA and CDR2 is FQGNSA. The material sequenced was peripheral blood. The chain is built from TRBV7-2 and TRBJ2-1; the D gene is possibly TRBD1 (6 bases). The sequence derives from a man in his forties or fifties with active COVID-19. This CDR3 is CASSVRGSYNEQFF. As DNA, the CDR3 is TGTGCCAGCAGCGTCAGGGGCTCCTACAATGAGCAGTTCTTC.